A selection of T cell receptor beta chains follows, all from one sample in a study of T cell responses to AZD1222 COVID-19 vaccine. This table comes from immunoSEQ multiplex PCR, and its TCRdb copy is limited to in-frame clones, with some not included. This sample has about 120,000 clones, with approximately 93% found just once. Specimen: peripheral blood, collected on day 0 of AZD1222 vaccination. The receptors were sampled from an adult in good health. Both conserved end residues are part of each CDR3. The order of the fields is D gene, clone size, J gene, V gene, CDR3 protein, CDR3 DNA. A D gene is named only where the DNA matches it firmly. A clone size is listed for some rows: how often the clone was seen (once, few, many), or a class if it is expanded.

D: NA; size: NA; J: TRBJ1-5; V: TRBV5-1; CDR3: CASSTDGANQPQHF; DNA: TGCGCCAGCAGCACCGATGGGGCGAATCAGCCCCAGCATTTT
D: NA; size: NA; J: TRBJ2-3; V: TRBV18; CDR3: CASSVTGWSSTDTQYF; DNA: TGTGCCAGCTCGGTGACAGGATGGTCTAGCACAGATACGCAGTATTTT
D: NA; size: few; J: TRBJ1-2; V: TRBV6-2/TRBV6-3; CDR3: CASSYGGPAYGYTF; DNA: TGTGCCAGCAGTTACGGGGGCCCGGCCTATGGCTACACCTTC
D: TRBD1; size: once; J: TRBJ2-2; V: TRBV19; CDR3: CASRIHRTGGFGELFF; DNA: TGTGCCAGTAGAATACACCGGACAGGGGGCTTCGGGGAGCTGTTTTTT
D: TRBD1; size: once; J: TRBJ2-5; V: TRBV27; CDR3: CASRNRGTETQYF; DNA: TGTGCCAGCAGAAACAGGGGGACAGAGACCCAGTACTTC
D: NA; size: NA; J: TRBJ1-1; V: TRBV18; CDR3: CASSPLGSEGLGTEAFF; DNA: TGTGCCAGCTCACCGCTAGGGAGCGAGGGATTGGGCACTGAAGCTTTCTTT
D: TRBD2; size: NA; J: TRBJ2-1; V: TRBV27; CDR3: CASSSLTLAGTEQFF; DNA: TGTGCCAGCAGTTCGTTGACCCTAGCGGGTACTGAGCAGTTCTTC
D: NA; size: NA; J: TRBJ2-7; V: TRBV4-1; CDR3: CASSHPEGGHTADEQYF; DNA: TGCGCCAGCAGCCATCCTGAGGGGGGCCACACGGCGGACGAGCAGTACTTC
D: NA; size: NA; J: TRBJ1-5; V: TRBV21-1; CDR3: CASSTGQDQPQHF; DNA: TGTGCCAGCAGCACCGGACAGGATCAGCCCCAGCATTTT
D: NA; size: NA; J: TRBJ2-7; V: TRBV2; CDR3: CASNRGGLFTYEQYF; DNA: TGTGCCAGCAACAGGGGGGGTCTGTTTACCTACGAGCAGTACTTC
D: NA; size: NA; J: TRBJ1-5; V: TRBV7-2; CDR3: CASSLTWDPNQPQHF; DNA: TGTGCCAGCAGCTTAACGTGGGATCCCAATCAGCCCCAGCATTTT
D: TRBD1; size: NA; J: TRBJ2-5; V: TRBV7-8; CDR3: CASSIQRTGPQAQYF; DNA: TGTGCCAGCAGCATCCAAAGGACAGGCCCCCAGGCCCAGTACTTC
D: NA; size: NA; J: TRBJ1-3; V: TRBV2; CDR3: CASSDFGIGNTIYF; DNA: TGTGCCAGCAGTGACTTTGGTATCGGAAACACCATATATTTT
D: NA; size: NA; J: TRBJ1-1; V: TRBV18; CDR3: CASSHRKERNTEAFF; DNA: TGTGCCAGCTCACACCGTAAGGAGAGAAACACTGAAGCTTTCTTT
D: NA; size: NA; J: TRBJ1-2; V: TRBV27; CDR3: CASSSPRINYGYTF; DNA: TGTGCCAGCAGTTCTCCCAGAATAAACTATGGCTACACCTTC
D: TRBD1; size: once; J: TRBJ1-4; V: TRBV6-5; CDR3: CASSSSDRGEGEKLFF; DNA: TGTGCCAGCAGTTCCTCCGACAGGGGAGAAGGGGAAAAACTGTTTTTT
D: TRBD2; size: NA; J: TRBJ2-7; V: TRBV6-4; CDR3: CASSPSGGTYEQYF; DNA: TGTGCCAGCAGTCCTAGCGGGGGAACCTACGAGCAGTACTTC
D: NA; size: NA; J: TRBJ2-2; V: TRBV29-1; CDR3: CSVGSSRVGELFF; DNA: TGCAGCGTTGGGTCATCGAGGGTCGGGGAGCTGTTTTTT
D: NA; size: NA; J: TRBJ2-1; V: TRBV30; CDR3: CAWSFGPGRFF; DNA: TGTGCCTGGAGCTTTGGGCCCGGGCGGTTCTTC
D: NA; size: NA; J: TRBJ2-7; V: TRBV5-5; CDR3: CANLDESAVEQYF; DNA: TGTGCCAACCTGGACGAAAGCGCGGTCGAGCAGTACTTC
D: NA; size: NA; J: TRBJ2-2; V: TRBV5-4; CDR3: CASSFQRNTGELFF; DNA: TGTGCCAGCAGCTTCCAGCGCAACACCGGGGAGCTGTTTTTT
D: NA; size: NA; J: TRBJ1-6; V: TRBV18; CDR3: CASSPSKDPGSPLHF; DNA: TGTGCCAGCTCACCAAGTAAGGACCCCGGTTCACCCCTCCACTTT
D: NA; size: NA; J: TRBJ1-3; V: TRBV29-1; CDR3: CSASSSGNTIYF; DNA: TGCAGCGCAAGCAGCTCTGGAAACACCATATATTTT
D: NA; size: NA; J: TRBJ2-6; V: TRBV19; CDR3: CASSIVSLVSGANVLTF; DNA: TGTGCCAGTAGTATAGTTTCGTTAGTGTCTGGGGCCAACGTCCTGACTTTC
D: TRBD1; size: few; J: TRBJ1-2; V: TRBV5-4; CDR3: CASSLDRGKTNYGYTF; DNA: TGTGCCAGCAGCTTAGACAGGGGGAAGACTAACTATGGCTACACCTTC
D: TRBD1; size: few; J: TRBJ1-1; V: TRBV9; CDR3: CASSASLGQGANTEAFF; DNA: TGTGCCAGCAGCGCAAGCCTAGGACAGGGGGCCAACACTGAAGCTTTCTTT
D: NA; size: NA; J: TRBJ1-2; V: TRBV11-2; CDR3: CASSLGQATYGYTF; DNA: TGTGCCAGCAGCTTAGGACAGGCGACCTATGGCTACACCTTC
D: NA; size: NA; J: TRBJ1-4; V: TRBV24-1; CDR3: CATSENEKLFF; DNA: TGTGCCACCAGTGAAAACGAAAAACTGTTTTTT
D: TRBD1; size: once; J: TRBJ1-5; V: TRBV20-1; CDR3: CSASSKTGASNQPQHF; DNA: TGCAGTGCTAGTTCCAAGACAGGGGCAAGCAATCAGCCCCAGCATTTT
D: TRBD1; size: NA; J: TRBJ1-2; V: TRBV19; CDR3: CASNHDRGLYYGYTF; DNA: TGTGCCAGTAACCACGACAGGGGGCTTTACTATGGCTACACCTTC
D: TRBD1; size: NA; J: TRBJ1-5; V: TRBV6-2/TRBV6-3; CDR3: CASSGDRGRRNQPQHF; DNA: TGTGCCAGCAGTGGGGACAGGGGGCGACGCAATCAGCCCCAGCATTTT
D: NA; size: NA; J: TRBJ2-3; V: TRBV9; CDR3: CASSVRGGGQADTQYF; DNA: TGTGCCAGCAGCGTAAGGGGCGGGGGACAAGCGGATACGCAGTATTTT